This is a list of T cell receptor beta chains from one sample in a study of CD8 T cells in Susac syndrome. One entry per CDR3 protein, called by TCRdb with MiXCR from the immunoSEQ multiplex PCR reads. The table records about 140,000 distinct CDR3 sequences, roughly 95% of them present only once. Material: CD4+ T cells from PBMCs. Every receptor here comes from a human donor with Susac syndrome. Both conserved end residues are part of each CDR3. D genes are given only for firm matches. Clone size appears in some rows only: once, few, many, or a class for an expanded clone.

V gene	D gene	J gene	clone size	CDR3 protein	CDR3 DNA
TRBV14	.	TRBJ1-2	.	CASSQVDGNYGYTF	TGTGCCAGCAGCCAAGTAGACGGAAACTATGGCTACACCTTC
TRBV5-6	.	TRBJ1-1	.	CASSFSGGPEMNTEAFF	TGTGCCAGCAGCTTTTCCGGGGGCCCAGAGATGAACACTGAAGCTTTCTTT
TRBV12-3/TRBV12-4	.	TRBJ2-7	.	CASTLRGRSF	TGTGCCAGCACTCTACGGGGGCGCTCCTTC
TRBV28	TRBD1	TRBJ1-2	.	CASRSGGPTYGYTF	TGTGCCAGCAGGTCAGGGGGCCCTACCTATGGCTACACCTTC
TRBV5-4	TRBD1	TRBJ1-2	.	CASSWTGKNYGYTF	TGTGCCAGCAGTTGGACAGGGAAAAACTATGGCTACACCTTC
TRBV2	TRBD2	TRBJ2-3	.	CASTIGLDNTQYF	TGTGCCAGCACCATAGGACTAGATAATACGCAGTATTTT
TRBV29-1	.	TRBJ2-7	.	CSVGGLRPYEQYF	TGCAGCGTGGGGGGGCTTCGGCCGTACGAGCAGTACTTC
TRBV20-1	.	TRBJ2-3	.	CSARDRSDGTDTQYF	TGCAGTGCTAGAGATCGTTCGGATGGCACAGATACGCAGTATTTT
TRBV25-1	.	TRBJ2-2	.	CASSEPIGNTGELFF	TGTGCCAGCAGTGAACCGATAGGAAACACCGGGGAGCTGTTTTTT
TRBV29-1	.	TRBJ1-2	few	CSVVQGDYGYTF	TGCAGCGTTGTACAGGGCGACTATGGCTACACCTTC
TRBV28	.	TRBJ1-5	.	CASSPARGSNQPQHF	TGTGCCAGCAGTCCTGCAAGGGGAAGCAATCAGCCCCAGCATTTT
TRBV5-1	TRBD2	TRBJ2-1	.	CASSLGPSGTRNEQFF	TGCGCCAGCAGCTTGGGGCCCAGCGGGACTCGCAATGAGCAGTTCTTC
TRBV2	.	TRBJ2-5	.	CASSDLGVSETQYF	TGTGCCAGCAGTGACTTAGGGGTTTCGGAGACCCAGTACTTC
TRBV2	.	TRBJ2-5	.	CASSESRLQETQYF	TGTGCCAGCAGTGAAAGCAGACTCCAAGAGACCCAGTACTTC
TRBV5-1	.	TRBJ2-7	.	CASSLEARAYEQYF	TGCGCCAGCAGCTTGGAGGCCAGGGCCTACGAGCAGTACTTC
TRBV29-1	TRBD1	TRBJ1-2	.	CSARTGLGGYTF	TGCAGCGCCCGGACAGGGTTGGGTGGCTACACCTTC
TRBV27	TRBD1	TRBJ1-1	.	CASSPRQGAGVTEAFF	TGTGCCAGCAGTCCTAGACAGGGAGCCGGTGTCACTGAAGCTTTCTTT
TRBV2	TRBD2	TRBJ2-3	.	CASNPSGTTDTQYF	TGTGCCAGCAACCCTAGCGGTACCACAGATACGCAGTATTTT
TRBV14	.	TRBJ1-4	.	CASSQGGVNEKLFF	TGTGCCAGCAGCCAGGGCGGCGTCAATGAAAAACTGTTTTTT
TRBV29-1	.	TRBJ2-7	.	CSVEVLPASEGGRQYF	TGCAGCGTTGAAGTGTTGCCGGCTTCTGAGGGGGGTCGGCAGTACTTC
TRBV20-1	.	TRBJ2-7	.	CSAIPEEYEQYF	TGCAGTGCCATCCCAGAAGAGTACGAGCAGTACTTC
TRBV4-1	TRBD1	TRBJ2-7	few	CASSHGDRGDYEQYF	TGCGCCAGCAGCCATGGGGACAGGGGAGACTACGAGCAGTACTTC